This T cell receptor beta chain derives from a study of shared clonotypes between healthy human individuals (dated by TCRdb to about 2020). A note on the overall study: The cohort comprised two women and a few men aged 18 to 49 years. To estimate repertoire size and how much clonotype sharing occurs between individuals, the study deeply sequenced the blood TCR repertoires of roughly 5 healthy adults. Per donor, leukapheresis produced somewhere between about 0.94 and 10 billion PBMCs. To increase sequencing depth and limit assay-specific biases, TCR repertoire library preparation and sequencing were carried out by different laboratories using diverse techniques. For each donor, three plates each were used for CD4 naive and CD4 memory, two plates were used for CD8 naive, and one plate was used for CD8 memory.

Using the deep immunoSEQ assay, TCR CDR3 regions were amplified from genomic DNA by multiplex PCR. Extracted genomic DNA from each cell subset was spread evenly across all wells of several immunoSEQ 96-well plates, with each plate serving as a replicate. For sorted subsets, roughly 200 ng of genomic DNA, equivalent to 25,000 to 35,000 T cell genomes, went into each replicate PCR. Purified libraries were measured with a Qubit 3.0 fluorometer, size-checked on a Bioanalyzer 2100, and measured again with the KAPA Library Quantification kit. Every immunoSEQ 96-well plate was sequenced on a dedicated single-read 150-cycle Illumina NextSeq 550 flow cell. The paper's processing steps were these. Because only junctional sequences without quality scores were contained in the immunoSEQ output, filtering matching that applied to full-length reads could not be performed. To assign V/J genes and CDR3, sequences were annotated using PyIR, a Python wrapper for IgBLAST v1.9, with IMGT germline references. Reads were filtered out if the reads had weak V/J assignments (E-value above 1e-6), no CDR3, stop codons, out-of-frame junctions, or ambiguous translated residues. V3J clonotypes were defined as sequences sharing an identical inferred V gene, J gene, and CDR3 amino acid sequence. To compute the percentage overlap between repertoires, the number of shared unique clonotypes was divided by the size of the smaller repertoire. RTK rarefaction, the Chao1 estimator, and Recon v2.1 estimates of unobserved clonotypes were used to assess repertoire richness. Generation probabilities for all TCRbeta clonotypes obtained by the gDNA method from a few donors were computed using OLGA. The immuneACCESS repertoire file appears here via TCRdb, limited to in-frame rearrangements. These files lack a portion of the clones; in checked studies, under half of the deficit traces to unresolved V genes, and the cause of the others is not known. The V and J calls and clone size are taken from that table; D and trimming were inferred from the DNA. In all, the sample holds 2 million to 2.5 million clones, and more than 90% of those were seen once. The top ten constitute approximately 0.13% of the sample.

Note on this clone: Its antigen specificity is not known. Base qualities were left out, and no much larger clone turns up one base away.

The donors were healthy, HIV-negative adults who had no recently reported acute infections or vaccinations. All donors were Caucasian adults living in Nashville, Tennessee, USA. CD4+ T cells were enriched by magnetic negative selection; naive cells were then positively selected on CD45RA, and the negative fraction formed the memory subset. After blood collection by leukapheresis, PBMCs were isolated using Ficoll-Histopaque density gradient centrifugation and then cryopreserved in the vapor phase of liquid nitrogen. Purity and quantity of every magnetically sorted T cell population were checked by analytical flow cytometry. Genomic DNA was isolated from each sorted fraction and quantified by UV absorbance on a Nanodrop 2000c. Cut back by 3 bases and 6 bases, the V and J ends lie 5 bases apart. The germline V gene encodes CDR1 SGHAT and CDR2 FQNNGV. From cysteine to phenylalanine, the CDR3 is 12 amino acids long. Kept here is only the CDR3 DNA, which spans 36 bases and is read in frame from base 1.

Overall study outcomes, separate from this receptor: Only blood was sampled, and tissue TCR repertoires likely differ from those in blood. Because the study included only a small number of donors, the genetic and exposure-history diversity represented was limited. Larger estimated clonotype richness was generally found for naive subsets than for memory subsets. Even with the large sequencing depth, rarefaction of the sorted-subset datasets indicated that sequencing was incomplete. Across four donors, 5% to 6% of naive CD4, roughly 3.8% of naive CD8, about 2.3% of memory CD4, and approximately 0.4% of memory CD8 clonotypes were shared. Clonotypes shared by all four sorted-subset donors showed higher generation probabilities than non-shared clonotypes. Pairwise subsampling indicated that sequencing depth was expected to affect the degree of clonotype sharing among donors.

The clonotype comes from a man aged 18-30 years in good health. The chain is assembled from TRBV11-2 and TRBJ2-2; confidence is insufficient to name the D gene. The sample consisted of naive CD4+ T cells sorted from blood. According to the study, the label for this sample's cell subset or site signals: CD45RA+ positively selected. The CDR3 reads CASSFGAGELFF. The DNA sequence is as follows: TGTGCCAGCAGCTTCGGAGCCGGGGAGCTGTTTTTT.